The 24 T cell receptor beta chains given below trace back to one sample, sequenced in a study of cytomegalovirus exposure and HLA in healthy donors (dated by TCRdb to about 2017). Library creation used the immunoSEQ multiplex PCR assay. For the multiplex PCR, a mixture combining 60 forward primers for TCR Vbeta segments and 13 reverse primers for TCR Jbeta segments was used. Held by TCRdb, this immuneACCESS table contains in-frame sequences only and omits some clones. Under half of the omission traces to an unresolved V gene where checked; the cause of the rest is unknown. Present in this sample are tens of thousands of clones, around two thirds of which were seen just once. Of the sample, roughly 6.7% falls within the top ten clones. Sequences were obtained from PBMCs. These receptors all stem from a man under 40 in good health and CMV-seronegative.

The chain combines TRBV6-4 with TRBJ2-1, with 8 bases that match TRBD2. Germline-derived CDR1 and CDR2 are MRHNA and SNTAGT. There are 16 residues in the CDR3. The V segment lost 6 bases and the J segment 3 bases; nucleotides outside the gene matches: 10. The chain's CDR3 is CASSETPSGGYNEQFF. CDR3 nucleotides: TGTGCCAGCAGCGAAACCCCCAGCGGGGGCTACAATGAGCAGTTCTTC.

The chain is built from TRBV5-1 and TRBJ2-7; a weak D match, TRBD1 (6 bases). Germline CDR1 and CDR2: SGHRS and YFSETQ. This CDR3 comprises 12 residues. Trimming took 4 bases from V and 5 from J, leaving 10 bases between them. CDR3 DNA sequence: TGCGCCAGCAGCGGGGGCTGGGACGAGCAGTACTTC. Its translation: CASSGGWDEQYF.

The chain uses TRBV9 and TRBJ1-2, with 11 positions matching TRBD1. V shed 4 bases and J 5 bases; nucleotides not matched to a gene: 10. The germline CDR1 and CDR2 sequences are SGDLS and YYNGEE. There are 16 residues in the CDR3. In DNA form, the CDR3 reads TGTGCCAGCAGCCGGCACCCGGGACAGGGGGTTTATGGCTACACCTTC. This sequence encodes CASSRHPGQGVYGYTF.

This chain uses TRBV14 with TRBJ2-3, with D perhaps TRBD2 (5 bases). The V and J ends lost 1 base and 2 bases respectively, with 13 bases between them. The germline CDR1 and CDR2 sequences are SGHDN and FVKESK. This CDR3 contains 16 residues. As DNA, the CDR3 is TGTGCCAGCAGCCAAGGGCGAGCGGCCTACACAGATACGCAGTATTTT. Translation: CASSQGRAAYTDTQYF.

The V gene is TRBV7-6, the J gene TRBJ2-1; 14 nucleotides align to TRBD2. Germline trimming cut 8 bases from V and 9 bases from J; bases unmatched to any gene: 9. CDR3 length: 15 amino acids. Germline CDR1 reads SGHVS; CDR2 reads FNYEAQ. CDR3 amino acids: CASGVGTSGSPEQFF. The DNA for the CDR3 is TGTGCCAGCGGGGTTGGGACTAGCGGGAGCCCTGAGCAGTTCTTC.

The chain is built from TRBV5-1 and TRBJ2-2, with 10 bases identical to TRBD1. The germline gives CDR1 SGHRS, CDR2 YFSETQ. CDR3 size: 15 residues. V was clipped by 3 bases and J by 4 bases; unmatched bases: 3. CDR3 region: CASSSGQGGTGELFF. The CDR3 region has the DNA TGCGCCAGCAGCTCCGGACAGGGGGGCACCGGGGAGCTGTTTTTT.

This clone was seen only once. The CDR3, as DNA: TGTGCCAGCAGTCCGACGACGATCCGGGACAGGTCCACTCACTATGGCTACACCTTC. As protein: CASSPTTIRDRSTHYGYTF. This chain joins TRBV28 and TRBJ1-2, with 8 bases matching TRBD1. The J segment lost 3 bases and the V segment lost 5 bases, leaving 20 bases of the junction unmatched. The CDR3 runs to 19 residues. Per germline, CDR1 MDHEN and CDR2 SYDVKM.

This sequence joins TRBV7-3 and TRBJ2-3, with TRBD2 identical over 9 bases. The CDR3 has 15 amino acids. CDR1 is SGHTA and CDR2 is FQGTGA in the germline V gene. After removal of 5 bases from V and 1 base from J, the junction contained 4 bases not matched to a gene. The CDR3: CASSQAGGRTDTQYF. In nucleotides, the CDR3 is TGTGCCAGCAGCCAAGCGGGGGGCCGCACAGATACGCAGTATTTT. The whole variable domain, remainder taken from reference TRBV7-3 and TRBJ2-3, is GAGVSQTPSNKVTEKGKYVELRCDPISGHTALYWYRQSLGQGPEFLIYFQGTGAADDSGLPNDRFFAVRPEGSVSTLKIQRTERGDSAVYLCASSQAGGRTDTQYFGPGTRLTVL.

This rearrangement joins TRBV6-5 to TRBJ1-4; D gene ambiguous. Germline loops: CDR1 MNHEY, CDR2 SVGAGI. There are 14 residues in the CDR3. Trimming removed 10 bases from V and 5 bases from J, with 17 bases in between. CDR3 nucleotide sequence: TGTGCCACACGACTCGACGGAGGGAATGAAAAACTGTTTTTT. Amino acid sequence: CATRLDGGNEKLFF.

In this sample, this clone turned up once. This chain's CDR3 is CASSMTGNRGYTF. CDR3 in DNA: TGTGCCAGCAGCATGACAGGGAATAGGGGCTACACCTTC. The gene calls are TRBV7-9 and TRBJ1-2; 7 bases fit TRBD1. From germline, CDR1 is SEHNR and CDR2 FQNEAQ (reference sequence). Germline trimming cut 5 bases from V and 8 bases from J; bases unmatched to any gene: 8. This CDR3 is 13 amino acids long.

The CDR3 loop reads CASSQVRAGVTGELFF. The CDR3 bases are TGCGCCAGCAGCCAAGTTAGGGCAGGGGTTACCGGGGAGCTGTTTTTT. The chain recombines TRBV4-1 with TRBJ2-2; possibly TRBD1 for D (6 bases). Germline values: CDR1 MGHRA, CDR2 YSYEKL. V was pared by 1 base and J by 5 bases, with 14 bases between. This CDR3 spans 16 amino acids.

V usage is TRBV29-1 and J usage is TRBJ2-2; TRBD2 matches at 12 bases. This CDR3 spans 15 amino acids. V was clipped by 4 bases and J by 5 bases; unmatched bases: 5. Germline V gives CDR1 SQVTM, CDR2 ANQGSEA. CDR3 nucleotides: TGCAGCGTTGCGACTAGCGGGAGTGAGACCGGGGAGCTGTTTTTT. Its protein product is CSVATSGSETGELFF.

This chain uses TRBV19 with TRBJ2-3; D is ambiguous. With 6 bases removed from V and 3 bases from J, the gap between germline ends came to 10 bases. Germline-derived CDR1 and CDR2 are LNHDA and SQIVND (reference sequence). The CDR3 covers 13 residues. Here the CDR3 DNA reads TGTGCCAGTAGCGCGTCCCGAACAGATACGCAGTATTTT. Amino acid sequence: CASSASRTDTQYF.

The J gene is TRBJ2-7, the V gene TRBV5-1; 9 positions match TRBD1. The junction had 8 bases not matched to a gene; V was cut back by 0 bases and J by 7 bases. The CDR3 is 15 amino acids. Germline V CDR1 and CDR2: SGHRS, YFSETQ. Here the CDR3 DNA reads TGCGCCAGCAGCTTGGGGGGGACAGGGTATGGGGAGCAGTACTTC. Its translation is CASSLGGTGYGEQYF.

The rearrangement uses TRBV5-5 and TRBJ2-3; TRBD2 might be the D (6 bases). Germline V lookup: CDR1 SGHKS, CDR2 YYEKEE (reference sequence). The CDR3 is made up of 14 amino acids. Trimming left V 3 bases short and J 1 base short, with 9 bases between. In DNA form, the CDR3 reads TGTGCCAGCAGCTGGGACTTACGCACAGATACGCAGTATTTT. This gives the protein CASSWDLRTDTQYF.

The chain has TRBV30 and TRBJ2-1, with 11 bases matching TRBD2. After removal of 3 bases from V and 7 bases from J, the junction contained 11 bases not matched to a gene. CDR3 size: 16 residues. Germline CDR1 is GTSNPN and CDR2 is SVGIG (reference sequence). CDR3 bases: TGTGCCTGGAGGGAATCTCTAGCGGGGGGTCGGAATGAGCAGTTCTTC. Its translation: CAWRESLAGGRNEQFF.

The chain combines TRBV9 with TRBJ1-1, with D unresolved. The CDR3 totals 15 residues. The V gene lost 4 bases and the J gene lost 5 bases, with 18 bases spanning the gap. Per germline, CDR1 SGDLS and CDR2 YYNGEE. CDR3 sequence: CASSRVASETTEAFF. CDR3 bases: TGTGCCAGCAGCCGCGTGGCAAGTGAGACAACTGAAGCTTTCTTT.

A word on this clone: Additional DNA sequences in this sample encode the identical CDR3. The CDR3 loop reads CASSLRDREYNEQFF. DNA of the CDR3: TGTGCCAGCAGCCTCCGGGACAGGGAATACAATGAGCAGTTCTTC. The chain employs TRBV7-6 and TRBJ2-1; TRBD1 agrees at 9 bases. CDR1 and CDR2 from the germline V gene are SGHVS and FNYEAQ. The CDR3 spans 15 residues. With 5 bases clipped from V and 4 bases from J, the junction kept 6 bases outside the gene matches.

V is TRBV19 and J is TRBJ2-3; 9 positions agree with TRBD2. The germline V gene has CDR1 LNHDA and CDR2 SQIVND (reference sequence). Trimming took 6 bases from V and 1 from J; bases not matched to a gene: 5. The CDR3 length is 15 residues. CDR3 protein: CASRKGGGGTDTQYF. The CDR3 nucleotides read TGTGCCAGTAGAAAAGGCGGGGGGGGCACAGATACGCAGTATTTT.

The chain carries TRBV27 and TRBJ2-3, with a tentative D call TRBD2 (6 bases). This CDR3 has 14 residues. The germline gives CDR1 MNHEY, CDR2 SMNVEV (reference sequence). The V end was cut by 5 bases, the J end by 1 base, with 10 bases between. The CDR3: CASSPGLGTDTQYF. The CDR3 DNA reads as TGTGCCAGCAGTCCGGGACTGGGCACAGATACGCAGTATTTT.

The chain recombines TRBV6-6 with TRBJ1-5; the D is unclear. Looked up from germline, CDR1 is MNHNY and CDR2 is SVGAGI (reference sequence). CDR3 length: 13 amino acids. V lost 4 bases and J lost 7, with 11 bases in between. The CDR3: CASSWSVVQPQHF. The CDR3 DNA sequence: TGTGCCAGCAGTTGGTCGGTGGTACAGCCCCAGCATTTT.

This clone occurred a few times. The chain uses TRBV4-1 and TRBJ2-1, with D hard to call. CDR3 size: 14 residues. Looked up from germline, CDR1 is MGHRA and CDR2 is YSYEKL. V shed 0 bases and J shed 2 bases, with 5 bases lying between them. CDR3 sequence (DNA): TGCGCCAGCAGCCAAGACAACACCTACAATGAGCAGTTCTTC. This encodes CASSQDNTYNEQFF.

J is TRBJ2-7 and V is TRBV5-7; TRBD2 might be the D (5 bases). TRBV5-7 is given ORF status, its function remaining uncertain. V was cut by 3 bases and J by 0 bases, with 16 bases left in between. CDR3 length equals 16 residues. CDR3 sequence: CASSCRGSESSYEQYF. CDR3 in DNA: TGTGCCAGCAGCTGTCGTGGGAGCGAAAGCTCCTACGAGCAGTACTTC.

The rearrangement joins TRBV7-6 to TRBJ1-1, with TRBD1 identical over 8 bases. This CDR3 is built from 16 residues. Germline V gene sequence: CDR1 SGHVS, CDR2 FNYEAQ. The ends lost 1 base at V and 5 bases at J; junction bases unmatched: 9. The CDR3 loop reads CASSLGKDRVGTEAFF. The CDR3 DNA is TGTGCCAGCAGCTTAGGGAAGGACAGGGTGGGAACTGAAGCTTTCTTT.